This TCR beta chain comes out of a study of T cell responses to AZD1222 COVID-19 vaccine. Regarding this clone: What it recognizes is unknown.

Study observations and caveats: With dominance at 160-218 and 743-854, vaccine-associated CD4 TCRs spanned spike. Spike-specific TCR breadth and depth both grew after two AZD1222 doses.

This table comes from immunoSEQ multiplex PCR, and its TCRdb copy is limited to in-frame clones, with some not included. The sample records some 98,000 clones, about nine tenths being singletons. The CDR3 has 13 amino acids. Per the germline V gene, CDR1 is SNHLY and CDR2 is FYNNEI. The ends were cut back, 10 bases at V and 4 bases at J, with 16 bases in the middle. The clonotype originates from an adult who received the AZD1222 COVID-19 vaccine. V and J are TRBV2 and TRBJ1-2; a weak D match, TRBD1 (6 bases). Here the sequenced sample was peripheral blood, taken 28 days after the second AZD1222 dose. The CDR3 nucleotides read TGTGCCACCCGAGGGATGGGGGCCTATGGCTACACCTTC. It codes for CATRGMGAYGYTF.